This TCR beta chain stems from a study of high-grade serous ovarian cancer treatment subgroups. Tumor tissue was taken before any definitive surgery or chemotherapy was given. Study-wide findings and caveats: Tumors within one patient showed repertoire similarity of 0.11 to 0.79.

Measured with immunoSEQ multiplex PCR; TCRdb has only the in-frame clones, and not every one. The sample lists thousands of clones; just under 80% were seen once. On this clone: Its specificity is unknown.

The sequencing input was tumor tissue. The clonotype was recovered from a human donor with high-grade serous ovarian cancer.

The CDR3 here is CASSRGTDPREQFF. CDR3 DNA: TGTGCCAGCTCAAGAGGGACGGATCCCCGGGAGCAGTTCTTC. The V and J genes are TRBV18 and TRBJ2-1, with D tentatively TRBD1 or TRBD2 (5 bases each). The CDR3 sequence is 14 residues long. The ends were cut back, 5 bases at V and 10 bases at J, with 18 bases in the middle. Looked up from germline, CDR1 is KGHSH and CDR2 is LQKENI.